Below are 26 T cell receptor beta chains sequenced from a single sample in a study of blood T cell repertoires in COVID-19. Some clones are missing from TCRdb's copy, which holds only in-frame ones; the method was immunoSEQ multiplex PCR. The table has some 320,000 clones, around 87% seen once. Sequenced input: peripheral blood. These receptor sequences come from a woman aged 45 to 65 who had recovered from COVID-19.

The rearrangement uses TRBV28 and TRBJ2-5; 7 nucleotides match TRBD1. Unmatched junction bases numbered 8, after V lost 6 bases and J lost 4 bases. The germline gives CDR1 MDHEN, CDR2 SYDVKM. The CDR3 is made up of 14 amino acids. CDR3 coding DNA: TGTGCCAGCAGCCTCGACAGGGTGGTAGAGACCCAGTACTTC. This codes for CASSLDRVVETQYF.

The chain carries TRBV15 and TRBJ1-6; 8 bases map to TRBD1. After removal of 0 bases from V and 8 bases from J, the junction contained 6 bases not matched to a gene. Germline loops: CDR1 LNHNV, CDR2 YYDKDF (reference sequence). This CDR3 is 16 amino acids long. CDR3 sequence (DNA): TGTGCCACCAGCAGAGACCGGACAGGGTACGATTCACCCCTCCACTTT. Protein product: CATSRDRTGYDSPLHF. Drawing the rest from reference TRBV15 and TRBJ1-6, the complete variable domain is DAMVIQNPRYQVTQFGKPVTLSCSQTLNHNVMYWYQQKSSQAPKLLFHYYDKDFNNEADTPDNFQSRRPNTSFCFLDIRSPGLGDTAMYLCATSRDRTGYDSPLHFGNGTRLTVT.

This chain's CDR3 is CASSITSNNEQFF. Written as DNA, the CDR3 is TGTGCCAGCAGTATAACTAGCAACAATGAGCAGTTCTTC. The chain uses TRBV12-3 or TRBV12-4 and TRBJ2-1; tentatively, D is TRBD2 (6 bases). Trimming took 5 bases from V and 5 from J, leaving 10 bases between them. The CDR3 is 13 residues long.

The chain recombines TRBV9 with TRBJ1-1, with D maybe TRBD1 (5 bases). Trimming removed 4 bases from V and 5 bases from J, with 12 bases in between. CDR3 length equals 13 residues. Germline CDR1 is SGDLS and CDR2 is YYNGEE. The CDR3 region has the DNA TGTGCCAGCAGCATTAGTCGGGGGACTGAAGCTTTCTTT. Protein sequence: CASSISRGTEAFF.

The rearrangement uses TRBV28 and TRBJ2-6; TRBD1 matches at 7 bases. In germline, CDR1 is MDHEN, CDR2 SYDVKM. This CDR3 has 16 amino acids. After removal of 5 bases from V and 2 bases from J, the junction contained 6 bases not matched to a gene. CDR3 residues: CASSGTAVAGANVLTF. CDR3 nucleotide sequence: TGTGCCAGCAGTGGGACAGCGGTTGCTGGGGCCAACGTCCTGACTTTC.

CDR3 bases: TGTGCCAGCGGGCAGGGGAAAGATGGCTACACCTTC. It translates to CASGQGKDGYTF. V usage is TRBV28 and J usage is TRBJ1-2, with a possible D match to TRBD1 (6 bases). V lost 8 bases to trimming and J lost 6 bases, with 13 bases between them. The CDR3 runs 12 residues. The V gene's germline CDR1 is MDHEN and CDR2 SYDVKM.

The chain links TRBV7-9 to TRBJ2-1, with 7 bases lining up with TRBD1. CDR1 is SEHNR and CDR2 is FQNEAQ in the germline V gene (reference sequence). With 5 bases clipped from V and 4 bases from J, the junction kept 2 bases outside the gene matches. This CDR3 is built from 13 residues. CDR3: CASSMGQYNEQFF. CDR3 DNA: TGTGCCAGCAGCATGGGACAGTACAATGAGCAGTTCTTC. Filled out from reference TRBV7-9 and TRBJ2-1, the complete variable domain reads DTGVSQNPRHKITKRGQNVTFRCDPISEHNRLYWYRQTLGQGPEFLTYFQNEAQLEKSRLLSDRFSAERPKGSFSTLEIQRTEQGDSAMYLCASSMGQYNEQFFGPGTRLTVL.

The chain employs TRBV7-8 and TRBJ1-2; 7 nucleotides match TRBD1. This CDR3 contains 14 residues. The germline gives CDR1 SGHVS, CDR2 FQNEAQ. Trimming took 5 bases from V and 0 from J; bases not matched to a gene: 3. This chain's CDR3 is CASSAGTANYGYTF. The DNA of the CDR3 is TGTGCCAGCAGCGCCGGGACAGCTAACTATGGCTACACCTTC.

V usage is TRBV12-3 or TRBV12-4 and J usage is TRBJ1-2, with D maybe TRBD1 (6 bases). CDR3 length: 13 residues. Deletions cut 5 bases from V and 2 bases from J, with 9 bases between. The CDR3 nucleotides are TGTGCCAGCAGTCGGGGACAAAACTATGGCTACACCTTC. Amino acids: CASSRGQNYGYTF.

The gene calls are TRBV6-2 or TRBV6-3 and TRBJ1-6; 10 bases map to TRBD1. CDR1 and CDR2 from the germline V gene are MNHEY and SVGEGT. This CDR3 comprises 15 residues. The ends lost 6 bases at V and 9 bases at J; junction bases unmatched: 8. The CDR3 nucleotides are TGTGCCAGCAGCCGGTTCCGGACAGGGGGTTCACCCCTCCACTTT. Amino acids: CASSRFRTGGSPLHF.

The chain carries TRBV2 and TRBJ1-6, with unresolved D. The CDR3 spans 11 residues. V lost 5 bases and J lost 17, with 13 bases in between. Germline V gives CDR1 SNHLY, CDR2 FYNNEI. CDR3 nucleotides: TGTGCCAGCAGTTCCTCGAACGGTGTCCACTTT. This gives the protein CASSSSNGVHF.

CDR3 in DNA: TGTGCCAGCAGCTTAGATCCAGGGAACACCGGGGAGCTGTTTTTT. This gives the protein CASSLDPGNTGELFF. The chain recombines TRBV7-6 with TRBJ2-2, with D uncertain. Between the trimmed V and J ends, which lost 1 base and 1 base, there was a span of 7 bases. The length of the CDR3 is 15 residues. Germline V CDR1 and CDR2: SGHVS, FNYEAQ. The whole variable domain, remainder taken from reference TRBV7-6 and TRBJ2-2, is GAGVSQSPRYKVTKRGQDVALRCDPISGHVSLYWYRQALGQGPEFLTYFNYEAQQDKSGLPNDRFSAERPEGSISTLTIQRTEQRDSAMYRCASSLDPGNTGELFFGEGSRLTVL.

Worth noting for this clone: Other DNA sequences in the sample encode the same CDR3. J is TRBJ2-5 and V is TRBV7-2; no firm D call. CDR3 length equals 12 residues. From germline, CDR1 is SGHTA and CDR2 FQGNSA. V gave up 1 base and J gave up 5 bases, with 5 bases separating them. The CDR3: CASSLVAETQYF. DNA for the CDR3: TGTGCCAGCAGCTTAGTGGCCGAGACCCAGTACTTC.

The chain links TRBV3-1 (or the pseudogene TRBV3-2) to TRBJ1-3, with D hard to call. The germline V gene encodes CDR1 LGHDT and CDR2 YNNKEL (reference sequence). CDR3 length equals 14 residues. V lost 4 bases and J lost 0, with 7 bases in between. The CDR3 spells CASSRRSSGNTIYF. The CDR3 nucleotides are TGTGCCAGCAGCCGGCGGAGCTCTGGAAACACCATATATTTT.

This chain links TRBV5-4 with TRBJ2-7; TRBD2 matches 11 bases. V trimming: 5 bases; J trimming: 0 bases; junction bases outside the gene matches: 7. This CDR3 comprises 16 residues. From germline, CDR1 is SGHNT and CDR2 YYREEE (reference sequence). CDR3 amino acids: CASRAGLADHSYEQYF. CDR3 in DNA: TGTGCCAGCAGAGCGGGACTAGCGGACCACTCCTACGAGCAGTACTTC. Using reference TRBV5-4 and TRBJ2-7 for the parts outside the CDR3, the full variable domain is ETGVTQSPTHLIKTRGQQVTLRCSSQSGHNTVSWYQQALGQGPQFIFQYYREEENGRGNFPPRFSGLQFPNYSSELNVNALELDDSALYLCASRAGLADHSYEQYFGPGTRLTVT.

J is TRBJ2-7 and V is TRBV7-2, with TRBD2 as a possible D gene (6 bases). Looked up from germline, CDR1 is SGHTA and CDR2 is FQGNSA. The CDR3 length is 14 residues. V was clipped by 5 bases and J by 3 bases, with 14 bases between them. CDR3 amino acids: CASSPRLEGYEQYF. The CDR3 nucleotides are TGTGCCAGCAGCCCCAGACTAGAGGGCTACGAGCAGTACTTC.

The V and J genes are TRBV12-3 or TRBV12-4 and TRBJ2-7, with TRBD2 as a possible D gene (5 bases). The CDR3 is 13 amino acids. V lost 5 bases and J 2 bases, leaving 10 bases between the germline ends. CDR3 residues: CASSRTPPYEQYF. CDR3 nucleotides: TGTGCCAGCAGTAGGACTCCTCCCTACGAGCAGTACTTC.

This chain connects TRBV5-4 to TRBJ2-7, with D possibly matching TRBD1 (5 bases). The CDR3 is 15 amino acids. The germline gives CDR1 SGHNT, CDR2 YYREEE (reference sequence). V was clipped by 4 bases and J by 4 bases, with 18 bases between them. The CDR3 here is CASSQTGTLGYEQYF. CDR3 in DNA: TGTGCCAGCAGCCAAACAGGAACTCTCGGTTACGAGCAGTACTTC.

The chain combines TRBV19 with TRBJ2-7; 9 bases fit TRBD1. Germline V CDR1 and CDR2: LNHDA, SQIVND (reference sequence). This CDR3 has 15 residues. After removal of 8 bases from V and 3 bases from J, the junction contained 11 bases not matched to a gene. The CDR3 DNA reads TGTGCCAGTCGAACGGGACAGGGAATAGGCTACGAGCAGTACTTC. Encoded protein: CASRTGQGIGYEQYF.

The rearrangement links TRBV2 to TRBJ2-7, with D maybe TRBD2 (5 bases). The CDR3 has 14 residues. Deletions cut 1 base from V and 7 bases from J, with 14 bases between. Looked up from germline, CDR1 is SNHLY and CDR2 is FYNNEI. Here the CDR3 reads CASSEGAELGEQYF. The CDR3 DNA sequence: TGTGCCAGCAGTGAAGGTGCGGAACTAGGGGAGCAGTACTTC.

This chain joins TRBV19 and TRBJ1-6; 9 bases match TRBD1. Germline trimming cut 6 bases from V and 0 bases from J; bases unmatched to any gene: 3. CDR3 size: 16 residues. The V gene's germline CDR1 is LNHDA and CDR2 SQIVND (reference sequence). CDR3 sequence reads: CASSTGGASYNSPLHF. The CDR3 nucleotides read TGTGCCAGTAGCACAGGGGGCGCCTCCTATAATTCACCCCTCCACTTT.

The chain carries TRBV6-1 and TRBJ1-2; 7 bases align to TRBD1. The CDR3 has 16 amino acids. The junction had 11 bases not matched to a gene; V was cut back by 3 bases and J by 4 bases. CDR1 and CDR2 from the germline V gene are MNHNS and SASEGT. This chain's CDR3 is CASSEGWQGVGYGYTF. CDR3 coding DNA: TGTGCCAGCAGTGAGGGGTGGCAGGGGGTTGGCTATGGCTACACCTTC.

Written as DNA, the CDR3 is TGTGCCAGCAGCCACGGGACTAGCGGGGAATACACAGATACGCAGTATTTT. Amino acid sequence: CASSHGTSGEYTDTQYF. The V and J genes are TRBV11-3 and TRBJ2-3, with 13 bases aligning to TRBD2. Germline assignment: CDR1 SGHNT and CDR2 YENEEA. The V and J ends lost 5 bases and 2 bases, in that order; junction bases with no gene match: 7. The CDR3 is 17 amino acids.

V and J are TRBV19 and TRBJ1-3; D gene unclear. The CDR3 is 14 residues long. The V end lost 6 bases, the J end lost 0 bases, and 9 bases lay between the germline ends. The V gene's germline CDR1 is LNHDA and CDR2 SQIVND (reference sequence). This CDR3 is CASRVAVSGNTIYF. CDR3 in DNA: TGTGCCAGTAGAGTGGCCGTCTCTGGAAACACCATATATTTT.

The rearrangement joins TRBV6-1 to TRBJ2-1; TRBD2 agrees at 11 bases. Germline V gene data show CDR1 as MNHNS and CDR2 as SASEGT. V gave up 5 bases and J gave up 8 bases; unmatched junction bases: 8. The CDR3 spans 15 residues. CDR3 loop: CASSLAGGLSDEQFF. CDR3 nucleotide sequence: TGTGCCAGCAGTTTAGCGGGGGGGCTTAGCGATGAGCAGTTCTTC.

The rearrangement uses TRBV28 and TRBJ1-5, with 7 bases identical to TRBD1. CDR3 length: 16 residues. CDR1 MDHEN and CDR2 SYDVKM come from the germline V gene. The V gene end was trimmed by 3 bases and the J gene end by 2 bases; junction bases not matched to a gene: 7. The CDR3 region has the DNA TGTGCCAGCAGTTTGAAGACAGGGAGGCGCAATCAGCCCCAGCATTTT. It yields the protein CASSLKTGRRNQPQHF.